The 9 T cell receptor beta chains given below trace back to one sample, sequenced in a study of shared clonotypes between healthy human individuals. Clones were read by immunoSEQ multiplex PCR, and TCRdb kept only the in-frame ones, dropping some. The sample lists millions of clones, just over 90% seen once, with roughly 0.13% in the top ten. The sample comprised naive CD4+ T cells sorted from blood. Subset given: CD45RA+ positively selected. These receptors were taken from a man aged 18 to 29 in good health.

In regard to this clone: Within the sample, other DNA sequences also encode this same CDR3. The chain joins TRBV19 to TRBJ2-5; TRBD1 might be the D (5 bases). V lost 5 bases to trimming and J lost 5 bases, with 12 bases between them. From germline, CDR1 is LNHDA and CDR2 SQIVND (reference sequence). The CDR3 is 13 residues long. CDR3 sequence reads: CASSAQGRETQYF. The CDR3 bases are TGTGCCAGTAGTGCCCAGGGCCGGGAGACCCAGTACTTC.

In its sample, this clone was seen once. This sequence joins TRBV11-2 and TRBJ1-5; no reliable D call. Germline V CDR1 and CDR2: SGHAT, FQNNGV. Between the trimmed V and J ends, which lost 0 bases and 4 bases, there was a span of 10 bases. The CDR3 is 15 amino acids. For the CDR3, the DNA is TGTGCCAGCAGCTTAGAGGTAGGAACAAATCAGCCCCAGCATTTT. Encoded protein: CASSLEVGTNQPQHF.

On this clone itself: Other nucleotide sequences from this sample produce the same CDR3. The chain carries TRBV18 and TRBJ1-1; the D is unclear. The V gene's germline CDR1 is KGHSH and CDR2 LQKENI. V was pared by 0 bases and J by 1 base, with 6 bases between. This CDR3 has 14 amino acids. CDR3 loop: CASSPPMGNTEAFF. CDR3 bases: TGTGCCAGCTCACCACCGATGGGGAACACTGAAGCTTTCTTT.

This chain joins TRBV9 and TRBJ2-7; 8 nucleotides align to TRBD1. The V and J ends lost 4 bases and 1 base, in that order; junction bases with no gene match: 7. CDR3 length: 15 residues. Germline V gene data show CDR1 as SGDLS and CDR2 as YYNGEE. The CDR3, as DNA: TGTGCCAGCAGCTTTCAGGGGGCGCCGTCCTACGAGCAGTACTTC. It specifies CASSFQGAPSYEQYF. The full variable domain, its missing parts supplied by reference TRBV9 and TRBJ2-7, is DSGVTQTPKHLITATGQRVTLRCSPRSGDLSVYWYQQSLDQGLQFLIQYYNGEERAKGNILERFSAQQFPDLHSELNLSSLELGDSALYFCASSFQGAPSYEQYFGPGTRLTVT.

The chain carries TRBV27 and TRBJ1-4, with unresolved D. The germline gives CDR1 MNHEY, CDR2 SMNVEV (reference sequence). Between the trimmed V and J ends, which lost 0 bases and 2 bases, there was a span of 10 bases. This CDR3 contains 16 residues. The CDR3 region has the DNA TGTGCCAGCAGTTTATCTCCACAGTGGACTAATGAAAAACTGTTTTTT. It encodes CASSLSPQWTNEKLFF.

This chain links TRBV29-1 with TRBJ2-2, with 8 bases matching TRBD2. With 4 bases clipped from V and 4 bases from J, the junction kept 11 bases outside the gene matches. The CDR3 is 16 amino acids. CDR1 is SQVTM and CDR2 is ANQGSEA in the germline V gene. The CDR3, as DNA: TGCAGCGTTGTAGTTTGGGGCGGGAGGTCCACCGGGGAGCTGTTTTTT. Protein: CSVVVWGGRSTGELFF.

This clone was observed a single time. The chain has TRBV30 and TRBJ2-1, with 9 bases that match TRBD2. Germline values: CDR1 GTSNPN, CDR2 SVGIG (reference sequence). The CDR3 is made up of 11 amino acids. J was trimmed by 14 bases and V by 2 bases; bases with no gene match: 4. The CDR3 here is CAWSYLAGKFF. CDR3 DNA: TGTGCCTGGAGTTATCTAGCGGGGAAGTTCTTC.

The V and J genes are TRBV5-1 and TRBJ2-7, with D perhaps being TRBD1 or TRBD2 (5 bases each). CDR3 size: 16 residues. V lost 5 bases and J lost 0, with 18 bases in between. Germline V gives CDR1 SGHRS, CDR2 YFSETQ. Here the CDR3 DNA reads TGCGCCAGCAGTTATCGACCGGGACCGGACTCCTACGAGCAGTACTTC. It is translated as CASSYRPGPDSYEQYF.

The V gene is TRBV21-1, the J gene TRBJ1-5; TRBD1, the D gene given by the table, was not confirmed from the DNA. TRBV21-1 is deemed a pseudogene. This CDR3 comprises 16 residues. The CDR3 bases are TGTGCCAGCAGCAAAGGATGGGACAGTCTCAATCAGCCCCAGCATTTT. Amino acid sequence: CASSKGWDSLNQPQHF.